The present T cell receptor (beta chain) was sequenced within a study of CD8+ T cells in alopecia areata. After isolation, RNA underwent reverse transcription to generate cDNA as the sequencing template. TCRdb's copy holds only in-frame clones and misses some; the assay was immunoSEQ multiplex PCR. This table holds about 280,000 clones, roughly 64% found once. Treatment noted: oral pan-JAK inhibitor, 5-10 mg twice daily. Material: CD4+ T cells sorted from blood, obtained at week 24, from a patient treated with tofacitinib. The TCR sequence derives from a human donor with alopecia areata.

This chain's CDR3 is CSARDRDEQFF. CDR3 DNA: TGCAGTGCTAGGGACAGGGACGAGCAGTTCTTC. The rearrangement links TRBV20-1 to TRBJ2-1, with 8 bases aligning to TRBD1. Per germline, CDR1 DFQATT and CDR2 SNEGSKA (reference sequence). The junction had 2 bases not matched to a gene; V was cut back by 3 bases and J by 10 bases. The CDR3 has 11 amino acids.